This TCR beta chain was identified in a study of Ad26.COV2.S vaccination and SARS-CoV-2 variants. At the level of the study: In the study, Ad26.COV2.S was injected intramuscularly once, or twice 56 days apart. Study-wide results and caveats: Spike-specific TCR breadth ran higher among vaccine recipients than placebo recipients. Those who received vaccine or placebo ended up with similar non-spike TCR breadth. Total T cell responses, in the TCR breadth and depth analyses, may have been underestimated.

Remarks on this clone: Its antigen is as yet unknown.

J gave up 13 bases and V 5 bases, and 7 bases lay outside the gene matches. This CDR3 comprises 13 residues. Germline values: CDR1 SGHRS, CDR2 YFSETQ. As for treatment: around 19 received Ad26.COV2.S at low or high dose, single or two shots; about 5 received placebo; per-sample allocation not given. Vaccine and placebo recipients were sampled on day 63 after the first injection. Method: immunoSEQ multiplex PCR; TCRdb's copy keeps in-frame clones and lacks some. The sample carries roughly 420,000 clones, about 88% recorded once. This clonotype was obtained from a person aged 18-60 years who received the Ad26.COV2.S COVID-19 vaccine or a placebo. The source material was peripheral blood, sampled in a trial of Ad26.COV2.S vaccine versus placebo. This chain joins TRBV5-1 and TRBJ2-3, with TRBD2 matching over 13 bases. CDR3 sequence (DNA): TGCGCCAGCAGAGGGACTAGCGGGGCCCTCGAGTATTTT. The encoded protein is CASRGTSGALEYF.